A selection of T cell receptor beta chains follows, all from one sample in a study of shared clonotypes between healthy human individuals. The assay was immunoSEQ multiplex PCR, and TCRdb's table has in-frame clones only and misses some. The sample holds roughly 1,100,000 clones; around 76% are singletons and the top ten take 1.4%. The sample comprised memory CD4+ T cells sorted from blood. Receptors were obtained from a man in his late teens or twenties in good health. CDR3s include the opening cysteine and the closing phenylalanine or tryptophan. Each record gives: J gene, CDR3 length, clone size, V gene, D gene, CDR3 DNA, CDR3 protein. D genes are given only for firm matches. Only part of the rows carry a size: once, few, many, or a class if the clone is expanded.

j_gene: TRBJ1-1
len: 15
abundance: NA
v_gene: TRBV11-1
d_gene: TRBD1
CDR3nt: TGTGCCAGCAGCTGGGGGACAGGCATGAACACTGAAGCTTTCTTT
CDR3aa: CASSWGTGMNTEAFF

j_gene: TRBJ2-5
len: 14
abundance: NA
v_gene: TRBV5-1
d_gene: NA
CDR3nt: TGCGCCAGCAGCTCCCCGCGGACCCAAGAGACCCAGTACTTC
CDR3aa: CASSSPRTQETQYF

j_gene: TRBJ1-6
len: 15
abundance: NA
v_gene: TRBV11-2
d_gene: NA
CDR3nt: TGTGCCAGCGGCTTACAGCTACCCTCCTCATCACCCCTCCACTTT
CDR3aa: CASGLQLPSSSPLHF

j_gene: TRBJ2-7
len: 17
abundance: NA
v_gene: TRBV11-1
d_gene: TRBD1
CDR3nt: TGTGCCAGCAGCTCGGGACAGGAAGCCATACGGGGCTACGAGCAGTACTTC
CDR3aa: CASSSGQEAIRGYEQYF

j_gene: TRBJ2-6
len: 13
abundance: NA
v_gene: TRBV30
d_gene: NA
CDR3nt: TGTGCCTGGAACCCCCCGGGGGCCAACGTCCTGACTTTC
CDR3aa: CAWNPPGANVLTF

j_gene: TRBJ2-5
len: 15
abundance: NA
v_gene: TRBV7-8
d_gene: NA
CDR3nt: TGTGCCAGCAGCCGCAGATGGGTAGCCCAAGAGACCCAGTACTTC
CDR3aa: CASSRRWVAQETQYF

j_gene: TRBJ1-6
len: 15
abundance: NA
v_gene: TRBV5-4
d_gene: NA
CDR3nt: TGTGCCAGCAGCTTGGACGGGTCTTTACATTCACCCCTCCACTTT
CDR3aa: CASSLDGSLHSPLHF

j_gene: TRBJ2-1
len: 16
abundance: NA
v_gene: TRBV5-1
d_gene: NA
CDR3nt: TGCGCCAGCAGCCCTGGTGGCGGGCCCAATTACAATGAGCAGTTCTTC
CDR3aa: CASSPGGGPNYNEQFF

j_gene: TRBJ2-1
len: 15
abundance: NA
v_gene: TRBV5-1
d_gene: TRBD2
CDR3nt: TGCGCCAGCCAACCGCCAGCGGGGGGGCCGAATGAGCAGTTCTTC
CDR3aa: CASQPPAGGPNEQFF

j_gene: TRBJ1-1
len: 14
abundance: NA
v_gene: TRBV15
d_gene: TRBD1
CDR3nt: TGTGCCACCAGAGAACAGGGGATCGCCACTGAAGCTTTCTTT
CDR3aa: CATREQGIATEAFF

j_gene: TRBJ1-1
len: 14
abundance: NA
v_gene: TRBV6-1
d_gene: TRBD1
CDR3nt: TGTGCCAGCAGTGCATTACAGGGGGGAACTGAAGCTTTCTTT
CDR3aa: CASSALQGGTEAFF

j_gene: TRBJ1-3
len: 15
abundance: NA
v_gene: TRBV4-1
d_gene: NA
CDR3nt: TGCGCCAGCAGCGAGCTTAGGGAGCGCGGAAACACCATATATTTT
CDR3aa: CASSELRERGNTIYF

j_gene: TRBJ2-1
len: 15
abundance: NA
v_gene: TRBV19
d_gene: NA
CDR3nt: TGTGCCAGTAGTATGAGGGCAGGGAATCGGAATGAGCAGTTCTTC
CDR3aa: CASSMRAGNRNEQFF

j_gene: TRBJ2-1
len: 14
abundance: NA
v_gene: TRBV7-9
d_gene: TRBD2
CDR3nt: TGTGCCAGCAGCTTGACTAGCGGGCGCAATGAGCAGTTCTTC
CDR3aa: CASSLTSGRNEQFF

j_gene: TRBJ2-4
len: 13
abundance: NA
v_gene: TRBV30
d_gene: TRBD1
CDR3nt: TGTGCCAGTAGGACAGGTGCCGGGATCATTCAGTACTTC
CDR3aa: CASRTGAGIIQYF

j_gene: TRBJ1-1
len: 15
abundance: once
v_gene: TRBV5-1
d_gene: NA
CDR3nt: TGCGCCAGCAGCCTATCTGGGACCGCAAGAAGAGAAGCTTTCTTT
CDR3aa: CASSLSGTARREAFF

j_gene: TRBJ2-4
len: 14
abundance: NA
v_gene: TRBV11-2
d_gene: NA
CDR3nt: TGTGCCAGCAGCTCGGGTATAGCCAAAAACATTCAGTACTTC
CDR3aa: CASSSGIAKNIQYF

j_gene: TRBJ1-2
len: 12
abundance: NA
v_gene: TRBV19
d_gene: NA
CDR3nt: TGTGCCAGTAGAACAGCAAACTATGGCTACACCTTC
CDR3aa: CASRTANYGYTF

j_gene: TRBJ2-2
len: 16
abundance: NA
v_gene: TRBV7-6
d_gene: TRBD1
CDR3nt: TGTGCCAGCAGCTTAGGAGGCAGGGGGCTTACCGGGGAGCTGTTTTTT
CDR3aa: CASSLGGRGLTGELFF

j_gene: TRBJ2-1
len: 16
abundance: NA
v_gene: TRBV11-2
d_gene: NA
CDR3nt: TGTGCCAGCAGCCGGCGGCCTACCACTCGGGACAATGAGCAGTTCTTC
CDR3aa: CASSRRPTTRDNEQFF

j_gene: TRBJ2-7
len: 13
abundance: NA
v_gene: TRBV7-2
d_gene: NA
CDR3nt: TGTGCCAGCAGCTTAAACGCCGGGAGCGAGCAGTACTTC
CDR3aa: CASSLNAGSEQYF

j_gene: TRBJ2-7
len: 13
abundance: NA
v_gene: TRBV6-6
d_gene: NA
CDR3nt: TGTGCCAGCAGCCGGGACGGAGCCTACGAGCAGTACTTC
CDR3aa: CASSRDGAYEQYF

j_gene: TRBJ2-2
len: 15
abundance: few
v_gene: TRBV4-3
d_gene: NA
CDR3nt: TGCGCCAGCAGCCAAGATGCGGAGACAGCCGGGGAGCTGTTTTTT
CDR3aa: CASSQDAETAGELFF

j_gene: TRBJ1-6
len: 18
abundance: NA
v_gene: TRBV28
d_gene: NA
CDR3nt: TGTGCCAGCAGTTGGGGGGGGAAGGGTAGCTCCTATAATTCACCCCTCCACTTT
CDR3aa: CASSWGGKGSSYNSPLHF

j_gene: TRBJ2-1
len: 15
abundance: NA
v_gene: TRBV4-1
d_gene: NA
CDR3nt: TGCGCCAGCAGCCAAAACAGTGCGACCTACAATGAGCAGTTCTTC
CDR3aa: CASSQNSATYNEQFF

j_gene: TRBJ2-1
len: 12
abundance: NA
v_gene: TRBV7-3
d_gene: TRBD2
CDR3nt: TGTGCCAGCCGGGCCCCGGGAGGAGAGCAGTTCTTC
CDR3aa: CASRAPGGEQFF

j_gene: TRBJ2-5
len: 12
abundance: NA
v_gene: TRBV6-6
d_gene: NA
CDR3nt: TGTGCCAGCAGTGGCAACGAGGAGACCCAGTACTTC
CDR3aa: CASSGNEETQYF

j_gene: TRBJ2-7
len: 13
abundance: NA
v_gene: TRBV18
d_gene: NA
CDR3nt: TGTGCCAGCTCACCGAGGGGCCTATACGAGCAGTACTTC
CDR3aa: CASSPRGLYEQYF

j_gene: TRBJ1-2
len: 13
abundance: NA
v_gene: TRBV18
d_gene: NA
CDR3nt: TGTGCCAGCTCACCATCAGGGACCTATGGCTACACCTTC
CDR3aa: CASSPSGTYGYTF

j_gene: TRBJ2-7
len: 13
abundance: NA
v_gene: TRBV30
d_gene: NA
CDR3nt: TGTGCCTGGAGTGTACCCCCCGGGCCCGAGCAGTACTTC
CDR3aa: CAWSVPPGPEQYF

j_gene: TRBJ1-6
len: 11
abundance: NA
v_gene: TRBV6-1
d_gene: NA
CDR3nt: TGTGCCAGCGGTAGGGAATCACCCCTCCACTTT
CDR3aa: CASGRESPLHF

j_gene: TRBJ1-1
len: 14
abundance: NA
v_gene: TRBV5-1
d_gene: TRBD1
CDR3nt: TGCGCCAGCAGTCCGCCGGACAGGGGCACTGAAGCTTTCTTT
CDR3aa: CASSPPDRGTEAFF

j_gene: TRBJ2-5
len: 16
abundance: NA
v_gene: TRBV7-6
d_gene: TRBD2
CDR3nt: TGTGCCAGCAGCTACGGGACTAGCGGGAGCCAAGAGACCCAGTACTTC
CDR3aa: CASSYGTSGSQETQYF

j_gene: TRBJ1-3
len: 15
abundance: NA
v_gene: TRBV30
d_gene: NA
CDR3nt: TGTGCCTGTAACTGGTACGAGGGGTCTGGAAACACCATATATTTT
CDR3aa: CACNWYEGSGNTIYF

j_gene: TRBJ1-2
len: 13
abundance: NA
v_gene: TRBV18
d_gene: TRBD1
CDR3nt: TGTGCCAGCTCACCGGGACAGTCCTATGGCTACACCTTC
CDR3aa: CASSPGQSYGYTF

j_gene: TRBJ1-5
len: 12
abundance: few
v_gene: TRBV29-1
d_gene: NA
CDR3nt: TGCAGCGTTGTTCAGCAGGGGCAGCCCCAGCATTTT
CDR3aa: CSVVQQGQPQHF

j_gene: TRBJ2-2
len: 15
abundance: NA
v_gene: TRBV11-2
d_gene: TRBD2
CDR3nt: TGTGCCAGCAGCTTAGGGGACTATAACACCGGGGAGCTGTTTTTT
CDR3aa: CASSLGDYNTGELFF